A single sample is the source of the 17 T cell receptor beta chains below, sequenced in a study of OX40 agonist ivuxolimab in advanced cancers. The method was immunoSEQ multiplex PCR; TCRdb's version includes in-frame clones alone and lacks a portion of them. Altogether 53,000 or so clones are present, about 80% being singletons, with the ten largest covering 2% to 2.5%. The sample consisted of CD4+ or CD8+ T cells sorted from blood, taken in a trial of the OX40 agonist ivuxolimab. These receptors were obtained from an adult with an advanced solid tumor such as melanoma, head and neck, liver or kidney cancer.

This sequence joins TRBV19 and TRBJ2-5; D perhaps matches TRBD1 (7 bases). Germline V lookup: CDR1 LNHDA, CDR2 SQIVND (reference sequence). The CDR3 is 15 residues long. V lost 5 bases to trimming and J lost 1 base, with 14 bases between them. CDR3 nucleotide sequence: TGTGCCAGTAGTCGCGGGACAGACCTCCAAGAGACCCAGTACTTC. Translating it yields CASSRGTDLQETQYF.

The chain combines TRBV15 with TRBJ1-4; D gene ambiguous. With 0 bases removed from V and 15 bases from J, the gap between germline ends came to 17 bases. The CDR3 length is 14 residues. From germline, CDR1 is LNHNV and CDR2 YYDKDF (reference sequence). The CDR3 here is CATSRDTGSRVLFF. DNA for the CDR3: TGTGCCACCAGCAGAGATACGGGGTCGAGAGTATTGTTTTTT.

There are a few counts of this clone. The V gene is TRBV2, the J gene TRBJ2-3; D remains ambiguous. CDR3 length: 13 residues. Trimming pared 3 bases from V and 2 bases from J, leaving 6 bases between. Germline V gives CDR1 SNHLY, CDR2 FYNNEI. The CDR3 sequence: CASSDDYTDTQYF. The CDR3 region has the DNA TGTGCCAGCAGTGACGATTACACAGATACGCAGTATTTT.

The DNA for the CDR3 is TGTGCCAGCAGACGGGACAGGGGAGGCTACGAGCAGTACTTC. It translates to CASRRDRGGYEQYF. The V and J genes are TRBV6-5 and TRBJ2-7, with 10 bases matching TRBD1. The CDR3 is made up of 14 amino acids. V shed 6 bases, J shed 3 bases, and the junction held 5 bases outside the gene matches. The V gene's germline CDR1 is MNHEY and CDR2 SVGAGI.

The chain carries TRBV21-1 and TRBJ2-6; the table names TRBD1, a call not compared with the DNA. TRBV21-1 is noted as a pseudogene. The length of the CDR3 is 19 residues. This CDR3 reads CASSKRVDRDNSGANVLTF. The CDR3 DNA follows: TGTGCCAGCAGCAAAAGGGTGGACAGGGACAACTCTGGGGCCAACGTCCTGACTTTC.

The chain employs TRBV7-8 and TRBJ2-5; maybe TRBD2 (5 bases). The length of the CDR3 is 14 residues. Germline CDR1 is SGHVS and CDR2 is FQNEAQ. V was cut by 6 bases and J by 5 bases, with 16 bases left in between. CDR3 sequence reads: CASRIRETEETQYF. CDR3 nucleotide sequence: TGTGCCAGCAGAATAAGGGAGACGGAGGAGACCCAGTACTTC.

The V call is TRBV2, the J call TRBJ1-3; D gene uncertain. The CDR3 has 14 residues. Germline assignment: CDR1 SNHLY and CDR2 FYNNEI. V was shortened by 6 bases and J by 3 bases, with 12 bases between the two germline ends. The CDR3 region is CASSQVFDGNTIYF. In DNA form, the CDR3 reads TGTGCCAGCAGCCAGGTCTTTGATGGAAACACCATATATTTT.

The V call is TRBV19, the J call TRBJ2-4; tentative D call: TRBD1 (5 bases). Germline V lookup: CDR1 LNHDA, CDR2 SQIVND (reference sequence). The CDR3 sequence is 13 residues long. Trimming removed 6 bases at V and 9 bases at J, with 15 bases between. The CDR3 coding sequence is TGTGCCAGTAGCCGACATGTCCAGGGCATTCAGTACTTC. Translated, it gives CASSRHVQGIQYF.

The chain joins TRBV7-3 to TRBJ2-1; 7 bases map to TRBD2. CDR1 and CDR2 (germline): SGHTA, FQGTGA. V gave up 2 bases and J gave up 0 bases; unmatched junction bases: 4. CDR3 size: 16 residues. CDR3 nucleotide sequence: TGTGCCAGCAGCTTACTCGGGAGGAGCTCCTACAATGAGCAGTTCTTC. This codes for CASSLLGRSSYNEQFF. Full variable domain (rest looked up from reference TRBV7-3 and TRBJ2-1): GAGVSQTPSNKVTEKGKYVELRCDPISGHTALYWYRQSLGQGPEFLIYFQGTGAADDSGLPNDRFFAVRPEGSVSTLKIQRTERGDSAVYLCASSLLGRSSYNEQFFGPGTRLTVL.

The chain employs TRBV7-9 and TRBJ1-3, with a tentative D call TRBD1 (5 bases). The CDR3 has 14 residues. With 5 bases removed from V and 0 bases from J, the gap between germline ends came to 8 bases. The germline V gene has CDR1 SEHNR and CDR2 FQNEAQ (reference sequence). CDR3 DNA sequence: TGTGCCAGCAGCGGGGGGACCTCTGGAAACACCATATATTTT. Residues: CASSGGTSGNTIYF.

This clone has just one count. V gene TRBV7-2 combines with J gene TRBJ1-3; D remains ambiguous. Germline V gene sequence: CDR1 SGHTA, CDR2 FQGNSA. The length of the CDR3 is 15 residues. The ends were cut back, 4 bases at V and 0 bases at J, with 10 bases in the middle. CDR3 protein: CASSSRASSGNTIYF. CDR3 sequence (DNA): TGTGCCAGCAGCTCGCGGGCCAGCTCTGGAAACACCATATATTTT.

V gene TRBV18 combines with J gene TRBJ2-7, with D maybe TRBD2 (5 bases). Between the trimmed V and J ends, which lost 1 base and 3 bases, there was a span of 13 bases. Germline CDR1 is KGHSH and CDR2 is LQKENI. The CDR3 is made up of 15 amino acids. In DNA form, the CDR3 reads TGTGCCAGCTCACCACACGTAGGAACTAGCTACGAGCAGTACTTC. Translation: CASSPHVGTSYEQYF.

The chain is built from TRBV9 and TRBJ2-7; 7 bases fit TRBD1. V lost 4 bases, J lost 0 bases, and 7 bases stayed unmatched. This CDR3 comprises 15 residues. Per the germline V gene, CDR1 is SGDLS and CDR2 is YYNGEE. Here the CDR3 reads CASSPQTGFSYEQYF. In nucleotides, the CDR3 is TGTGCCAGCAGCCCCCAGACAGGGTTCTCCTACGAGCAGTACTTC.

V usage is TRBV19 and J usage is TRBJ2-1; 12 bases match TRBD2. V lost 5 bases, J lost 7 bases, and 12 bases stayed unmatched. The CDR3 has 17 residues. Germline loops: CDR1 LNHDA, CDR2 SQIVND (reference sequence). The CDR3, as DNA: TGTGCCAGTAGTGCCCTAAGACTAGCGGGAGCAGGAAATGAGCAGTTCTTC. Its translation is CASSALRLAGAGNEQFF.

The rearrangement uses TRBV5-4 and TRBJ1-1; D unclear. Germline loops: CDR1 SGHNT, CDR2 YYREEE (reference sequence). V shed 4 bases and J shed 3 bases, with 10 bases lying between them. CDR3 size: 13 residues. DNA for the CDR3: TGTGCCAGCAGCAAGGGTACGGACACTGAAGCTTTCTTT. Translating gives CASSKGTDTEAFF.

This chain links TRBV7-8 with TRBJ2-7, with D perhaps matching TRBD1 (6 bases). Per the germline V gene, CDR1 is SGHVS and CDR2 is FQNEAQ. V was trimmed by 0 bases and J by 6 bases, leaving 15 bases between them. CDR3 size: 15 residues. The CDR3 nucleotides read TGTGCCAGCAGCTTAGCGGGGACCACAGGGAGCGAGCAGTACTTC. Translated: CASSLAGTTGSEQYF.

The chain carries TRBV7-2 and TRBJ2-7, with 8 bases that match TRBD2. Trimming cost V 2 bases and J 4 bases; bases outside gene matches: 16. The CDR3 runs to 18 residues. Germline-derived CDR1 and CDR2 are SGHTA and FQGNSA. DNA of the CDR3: TGTGCCAGCAGCTTAAGGAGTAGCGGGACAAATACCAAATACGAGCAGTACTTC. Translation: CASSLRSSGTNTKYEQYF.